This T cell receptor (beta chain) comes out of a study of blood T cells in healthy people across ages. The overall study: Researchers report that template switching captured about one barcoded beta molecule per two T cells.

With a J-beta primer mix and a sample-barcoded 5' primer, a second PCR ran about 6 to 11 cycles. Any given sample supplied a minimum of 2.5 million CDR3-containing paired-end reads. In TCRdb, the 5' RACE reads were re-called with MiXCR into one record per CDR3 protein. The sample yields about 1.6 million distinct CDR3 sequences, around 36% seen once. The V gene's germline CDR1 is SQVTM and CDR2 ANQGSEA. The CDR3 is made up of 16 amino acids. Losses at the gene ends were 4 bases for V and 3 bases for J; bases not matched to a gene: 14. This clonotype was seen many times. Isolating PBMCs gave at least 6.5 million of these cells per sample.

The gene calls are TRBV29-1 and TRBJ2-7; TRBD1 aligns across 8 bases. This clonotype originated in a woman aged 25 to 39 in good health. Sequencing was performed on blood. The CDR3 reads CSVADRRTGSIYEQYF. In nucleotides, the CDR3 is TGCAGCGTTGCGGATAGGAGGACAGGGTCGATCTACGAGCAGTACTTC.